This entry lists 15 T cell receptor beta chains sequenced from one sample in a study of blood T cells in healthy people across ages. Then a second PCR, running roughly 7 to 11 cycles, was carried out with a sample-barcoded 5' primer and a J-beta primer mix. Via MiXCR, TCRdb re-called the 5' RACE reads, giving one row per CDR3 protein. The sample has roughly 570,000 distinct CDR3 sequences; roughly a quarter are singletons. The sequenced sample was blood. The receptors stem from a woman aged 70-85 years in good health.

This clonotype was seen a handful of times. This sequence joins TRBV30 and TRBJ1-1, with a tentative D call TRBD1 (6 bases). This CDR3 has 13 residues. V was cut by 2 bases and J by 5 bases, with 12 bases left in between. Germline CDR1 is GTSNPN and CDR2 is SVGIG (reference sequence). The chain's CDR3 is CAWSLQGRTEAFF. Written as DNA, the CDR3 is TGTGCCTGGAGTTTACAGGGTCGGACTGAAGCTTTCTTT. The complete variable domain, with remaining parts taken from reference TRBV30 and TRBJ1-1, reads SQTIHQWPATLVQPVGSPLSLECTVEGTSNPNLYWYRQAAGRGLQLLFYSVGIGQISSEVPQNLSASRPQDRQFILSSKKLLLSDSGFYLCAWSLQGRTEAFFGQGTRLTVV.

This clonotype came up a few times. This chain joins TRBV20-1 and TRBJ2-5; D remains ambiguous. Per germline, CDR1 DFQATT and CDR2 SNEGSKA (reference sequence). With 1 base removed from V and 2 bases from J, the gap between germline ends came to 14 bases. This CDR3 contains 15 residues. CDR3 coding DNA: TGCAGTGCTAGAGTGGCTAGTAGCCTACAAGAGACCCAGTACTTC. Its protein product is CSARVASSLQETQYF.

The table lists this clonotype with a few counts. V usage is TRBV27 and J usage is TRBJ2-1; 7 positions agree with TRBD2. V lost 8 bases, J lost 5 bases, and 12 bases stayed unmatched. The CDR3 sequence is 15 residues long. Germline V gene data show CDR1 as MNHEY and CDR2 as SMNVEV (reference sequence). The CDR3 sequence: CASASGGSGNNEQFF. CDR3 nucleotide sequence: TGTGCCAGCGCTTCGGGGGGTAGCGGAAACAATGAGCAGTTCTTC.

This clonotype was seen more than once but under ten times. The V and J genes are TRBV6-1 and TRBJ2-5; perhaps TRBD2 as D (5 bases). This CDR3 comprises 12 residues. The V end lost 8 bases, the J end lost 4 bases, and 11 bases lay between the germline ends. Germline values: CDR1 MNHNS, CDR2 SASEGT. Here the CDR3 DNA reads TGTGCCAGCGCCCCCGAGGGAGAGACCCAGTACTTC. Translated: CASAPEGETQYF.

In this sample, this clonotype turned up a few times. The CDR3 loop reads CASTTGDQPQHF. The CDR3 DNA reads TGTGCCAGCACGACAGGGGATCAGCCCCAGCATTTT. The chain has TRBV2 and TRBJ1-5; 8 nucleotides agree with TRBD1. The CDR3 covers 12 residues. Germline V CDR1 and CDR2: SNHLY, FYNNEI. V gave up 7 bases and J gave up 5 bases; unmatched junction bases: 1. The full variable domain, rest sourced from reference TRBV2 and TRBJ1-5, is EPEVTQTPSHQVTQMGQEVILRCVPISNHLYFYWYRQILGQKVEFLVSFYNNEISEKSEIFDDQFSVERPDGSNFTLKIRSTKLEDSAMYFCASTTGDQPQHFGDGTRLSIL.

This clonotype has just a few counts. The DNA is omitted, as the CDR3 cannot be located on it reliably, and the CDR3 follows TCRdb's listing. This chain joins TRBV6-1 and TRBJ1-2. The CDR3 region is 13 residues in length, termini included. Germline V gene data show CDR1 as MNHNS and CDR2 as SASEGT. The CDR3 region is CATRQSRVYGCTF.

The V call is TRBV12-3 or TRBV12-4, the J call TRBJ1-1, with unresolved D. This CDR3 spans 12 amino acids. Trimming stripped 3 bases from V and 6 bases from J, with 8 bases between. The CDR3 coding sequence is TGTGCCAGCAGTTTTAGGGTTTCTGAAGCTTTCTTT. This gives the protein CASSFRVSEAFF.

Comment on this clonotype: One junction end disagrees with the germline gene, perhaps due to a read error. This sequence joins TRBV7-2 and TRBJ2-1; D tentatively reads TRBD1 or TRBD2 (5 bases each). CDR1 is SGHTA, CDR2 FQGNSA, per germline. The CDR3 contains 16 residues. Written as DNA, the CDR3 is TGTGCCAGAAGCTTAACAGGACTGAGCTCCTACAATGAGCAGTTCTTC. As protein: CARSLTGLSSYNEQFF. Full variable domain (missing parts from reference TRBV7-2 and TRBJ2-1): GAGVSQSPSNKVTEKGKDVELRCDPISGHTALYWYRQSLGQGLEFLIYFQGNSAPDKSGLPSDRFSAERTGGSVSTLTIQRTQQEDSAVYLCARSLTGLSSYNEQFFGPGTRLTVL.

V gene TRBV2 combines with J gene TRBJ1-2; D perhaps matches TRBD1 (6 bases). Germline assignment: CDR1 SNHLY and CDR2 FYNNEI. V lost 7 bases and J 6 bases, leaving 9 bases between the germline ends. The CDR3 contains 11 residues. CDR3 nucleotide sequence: TGTGCCAGCACCTACAGGGATGGCTACACCTTC. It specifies CASTYRDGYTF. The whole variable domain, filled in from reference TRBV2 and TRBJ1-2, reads EPEVTQTPSHQVTQMGQEVILRCVPISNHLYFYWYRQILGQKVEFLVSFYNNEISEKSEIFDDQFSVERPDGSNFTLKIRSTKLEDSAMYFCASTYRDGYTFGSGTRLTVV.

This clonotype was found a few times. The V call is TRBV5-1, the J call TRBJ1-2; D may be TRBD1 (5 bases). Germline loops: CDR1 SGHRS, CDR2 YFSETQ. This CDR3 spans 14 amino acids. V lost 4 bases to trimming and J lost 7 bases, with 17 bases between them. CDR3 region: CASSLTVGLFGYTF. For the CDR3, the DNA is TGCGCCAGCAGCCTGACAGTGGGGCTTTTTGGCTACACCTTC.

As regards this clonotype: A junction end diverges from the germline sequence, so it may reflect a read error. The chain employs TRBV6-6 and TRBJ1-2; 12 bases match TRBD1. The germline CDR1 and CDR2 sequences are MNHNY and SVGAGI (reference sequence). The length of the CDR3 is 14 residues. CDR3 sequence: CASSRDRGLYGYTF. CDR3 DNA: TGCGCCAGCAGCCGGGACAGGGGGCTGTATGGCTACACCTTC.

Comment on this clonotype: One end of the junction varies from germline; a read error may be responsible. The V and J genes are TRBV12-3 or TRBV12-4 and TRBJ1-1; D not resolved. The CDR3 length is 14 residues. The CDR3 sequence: CASSFNGVPFKAFF. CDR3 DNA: TGTGCCAGCAGTTTCAACGGGGTTCCCTTTAAAGCCTTCTTT.

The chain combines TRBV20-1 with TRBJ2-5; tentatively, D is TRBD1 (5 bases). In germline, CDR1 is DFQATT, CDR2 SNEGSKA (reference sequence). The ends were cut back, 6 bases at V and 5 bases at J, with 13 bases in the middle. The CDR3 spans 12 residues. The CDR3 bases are TGCAGTGCCCGGCAGGGTCGGGAGACCCAGTACTTC. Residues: CSARQGRETQYF.

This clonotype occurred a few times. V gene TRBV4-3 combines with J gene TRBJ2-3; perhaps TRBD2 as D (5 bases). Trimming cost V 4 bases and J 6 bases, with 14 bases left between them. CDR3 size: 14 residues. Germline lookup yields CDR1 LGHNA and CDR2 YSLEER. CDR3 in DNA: TGCGCCAGCAGCCGCGGCCCATGGGAGGATACGCAGTATTTT. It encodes CASSRGPWEDTQYF.

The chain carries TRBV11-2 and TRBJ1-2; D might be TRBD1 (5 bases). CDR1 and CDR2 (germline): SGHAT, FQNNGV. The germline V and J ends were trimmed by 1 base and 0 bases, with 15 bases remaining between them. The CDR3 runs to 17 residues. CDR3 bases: TGTGCCAGCAGCTTAGTCGGGGCTTACAGGTCTAACTATGGCTACACCTTC. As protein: CASSLVGAYRSNYGYTF.